This TCR beta chain comes out of a study of blood T cell repertoires in COVID-19. Whole-study context: The United States, Italy and Spain provided the acute and convalescent COVID-19 samples. PBMCs, B-cell-depleted T cells, or T cells provided the cDNA or gDNA that made up the material.

CDR3 length equals 16 residues. V lost 0 bases to trimming and J lost 4 bases, with 15 bases between them. CDR1 and CDR2 (germline): LNHNV, YYDKDF (reference sequence). As originally analysed: It was from reference gene primer amplification that nucleated cell counts were estimated. Assay: immunoSEQ multiplex PCR; the TCRdb copy retains only in-frame clones and omits some. V, J and clone size derive from that table, while D and trimming were established from the DNA sequence. The profile covers 180,000 or so clones, with roughly 86% appearing a single time and 1.6% taken by the ten largest. This clone was seen a handful of times.

This receptor was obtained from a woman aged 50 to 65 with acute or convalescent COVID-19. Sequencing used peripheral blood. This chain joins TRBV15 and TRBJ2-5, with D possibly matching TRBD1 (6 bases). CDR3 sequence reads: CATSRDLPGEGETQYF. CDR3 DNA sequence: TGTGCCACCAGCAGAGATCTCCCAGGGGAAGGAGAGACCCAGTACTTC.